The next 27 T cell receptor beta chains were all read from a single sample in a study of long-term antiretroviral therapy in people with HIV. At survey level, the immunoSEQ assay was run in its v3.0 version. Clones were sequenced by immunoSEQ multiplex PCR, and TCRdb holds only the in-frame ones, with some missing. The data hold tens of thousands of clones, with 82% observed a single time. The sequencing used unsorted PBMCs, collected 1.1 years before starting antiretroviral therapy. The source is a woman younger than 45 with HIV.

The chain carries TRBV28 and TRBJ2-7; 8 bases line up with TRBD1. CDR1 is MDHEN and CDR2 is SYDVKM in the germline V gene. The CDR3 totals 15 residues. V lost 5 bases to trimming and J lost 5 bases; unmatched junction nucleotides: 11. The CDR3 spells CASSTIQGALDEQYF. Here the CDR3 DNA reads TGTGCCAGCAGTACAATCCAGGGGGCTCTTGACGAGCAGTACTTC.

This clone was observed once. This chain joins TRBV7-3 and TRBJ2-6; no reliable D call. The germline V gene has CDR1 SGHTA and CDR2 FQGTGA. V dropped 1 base and J dropped 2 bases, with 9 bases sitting between them. The CDR3 spans 16 residues. For the CDR3, the DNA is TGTGCCAGCAGCTTAATAGGGAAGACTGGGGCCAACGTCCTGACTTTC. It translates to CASSLIGKTGANVLTF.

The chain uses TRBV6-5 and TRBJ1-1; D is perhaps TRBD1 (6 bases). The V gene's germline CDR1 is MNHEY and CDR2 SVGAGI. The CDR3 length is 13 residues. V lost 5 bases and J lost 5, with 12 bases in between. CDR3 DNA: TGTGCCAGCAGTCCAGGGGCGGGAACTGAAGCTTTCTTT. Its translation: CASSPGAGTEAFF.

The chain is built from TRBV27 and TRBJ2-5; 7 positions agree with TRBD1. The junction had 6 bases not matched to a gene; V was cut back by 6 bases and J by 2 bases. This CDR3 contains 14 residues. Germline V gene lookup returns CDR1 MNHEY and CDR2 SMNVEV (reference sequence). The CDR3 sequence: CASRSSTGQETQYF. CDR3 DNA sequence: TGTGCCAGCAGAAGCTCGACAGGGCAAGAGACCCAGTACTTC.

The chain employs TRBV7-3 and TRBJ1-2; 11 bases match TRBD1. Germline V gene data show CDR1 as SGHTA and CDR2 as FQGTGA. The CDR3 is 14 residues long. V was clipped by 1 base and J by 7 bases; unmatched bases: 2. The CDR3 region is CASSLMGTGGGYTF. The DNA for the CDR3 is TGTGCCAGCAGCTTAATGGGGACAGGGGGTGGCTACACCTTC.

This clone came up a few times. The chain links TRBV5-1 to TRBJ1-1; D is unresolved. The V and J ends lost 0 bases and 1 base respectively, with 10 bases between them. Germline V gene data show CDR1 as SGHRS and CDR2 as YFSETQ. The CDR3 has 15 amino acids. The CDR3: CASSLERQPNTEAFF. The DNA of the CDR3 is TGCGCCAGCAGCTTGGAGAGGCAGCCGAACACTGAAGCTTTCTTT. Filled out from reference TRBV5-1 and TRBJ1-1, the complete variable domain reads KAGVTQTPRYLIKTRGQQVTLSCSPISGHRSVSWYQQTPGQGLQFLFEYFSETQRNKGNFPGRFSGRQFSNSRSEMNVSTLELGDSALYLCASSLERQPNTEAFFGQGTRLTVV.

J is TRBJ2-7 and V is TRBV4-1; the match to TRBD1 covers 10 bases. The CDR3 totals 15 residues. The J segment lost 3 bases and the V segment lost 3 bases, leaving 5 bases of the junction unmatched. CDR1 MGHRA and CDR2 YSYEKL come from the germline V gene. The chain's CDR3 is CASSQPGQGNYEQYF. In nucleotides, the CDR3 is TGCGCCAGCAGCCAGCCGGGACAGGGGAACTACGAGCAGTACTTC.

This sequence joins TRBV28 and TRBJ2-7; a weak D match, TRBD1 (5 bases). Trimming shortened V by 6 bases and J by 0 bases, and 15 bases separated the two germline ends. Germline CDR1 and CDR2: MDHEN and SYDVKM. The CDR3 consists of 15 residues. The DNA for the CDR3 is TGTGCCAGCAGCACAGGACAAGCCAGCTCCTACGAGCAGTACTTC. Its protein product is CASSTGQASSYEQYF.

The chain joins TRBV19 to TRBJ1-2, with D unclear. The ends were cut back, 5 bases at V and 3 bases at J, with 1 base in the middle. This CDR3 contains 10 residues. CDR1 LNHDA and CDR2 SQIVND come from the germline V gene (reference sequence). The CDR3: CASSHYGYTF. Here the CDR3 DNA reads TGTGCCAGTAGTCACTATGGCTACACCTTC.

The chain has TRBV7-3 and TRBJ2-3, with D possibly matching TRBD2 (6 bases). Trimming shortened V by 0 bases and J by 2 bases, and 18 bases separated the two germline ends. Looked up from germline, CDR1 is SGHTA and CDR2 is FQGTGA. This CDR3 is 18 amino acids long. The CDR3 sequence is CASSLTPGVPGDTDTQYF. CDR3 sequence (DNA): TGTGCCAGCAGCTTAACGCCGGGGGTTCCGGGGGACACAGATACGCAGTATTTT.

V usage is TRBV27 and J usage is TRBJ2-3; TRBD2 aligns across 12 bases. This CDR3 has 14 residues. Germline lookup yields CDR1 MNHEY and CDR2 SMNVEV (reference sequence). J lost 5 bases, V lost 6 bases, and 3 bases had no gene match. The CDR3 coding sequence is TGTGCCAGCAGCCTAGCGGGGGGGAGAGATACGCAGTATTTT. Translating gives CASSLAGGRDTQYF.

The chain recombines TRBV5-4 with TRBJ1-2, with no clear D. Germline CDR1 is SGHNT and CDR2 is YYREEE (reference sequence). Trimming removed 3 bases from V and 2 bases from J, with 8 bases in between. This CDR3 has 13 amino acids. CDR3 coding DNA: TGTGCCAGCAGCTCGGACGGCAACTATGGCTACACCTTC. Protein: CASSSDGNYGYTF.

The CDR3 coding sequence is TGTGCCAGCAGCGAGCTCGGGACAGTGAGCTCCTATAATTCACCCCTCCACTTT. It is translated as CASSELGTVSSYNSPLHF. The V call is TRBV9, the J call TRBJ1-6; 7 bases fit TRBD1. Trimming at V came to 3 bases and at J to 0 bases, leaving 9 bases not matched to a gene. Germline V gene sequence: CDR1 SGDLS, CDR2 YYNGEE. The CDR3 length is 18 residues.

The rearrangement joins TRBV4-2 to TRBJ2-7, with TRBD2 identical over 11 bases. V lost 0 bases, J lost 6 bases, and 4 bases stayed unmatched. The length of the CDR3 is 15 residues. From germline, CDR1 is LGHNA and CDR2 YNFKEQ. The CDR3 is CASSQDLAGGREQYF. For the CDR3, the DNA is TGTGCCAGCAGCCAAGACCTAGCGGGGGGTCGCGAGCAGTACTTC.

The rearrangement links TRBV18 to TRBJ2-5; D gene uncertain. The germline CDR1 and CDR2 sequences are KGHSH and LQKENI. The ends were cut back, 3 bases at V and 2 bases at J, with 16 bases in the middle. This CDR3 has 16 amino acids. The CDR3 bases are TGTGCCAGCTCACCCCAAGCTCCGCCCAGGCAAGAGACCCAGTACTTC. This codes for CASSPQAPPRQETQYF.

The J gene is TRBJ2-4, the V gene TRBV7-9; no clear D. Germline V gene data show CDR1 as SEHNR and CDR2 as FQNEAQ (reference sequence). Deletions cut 4 bases from V and 4 bases from J, with 14 bases between. The CDR3 covers 15 residues. The DNA for the CDR3 is TGTGCCAGCAGCTCGCTACAGCAACGAAAAAACATTCAGTACTTC. It yields the protein CASSSLQQRKNIQYF.

The chain links TRBV5-6 to TRBJ1-3; D is uncertain. In germline, CDR1 is SGHDT, CDR2 YYEEEE. V dropped 1 base and J dropped 8 bases, with 10 bases sitting between them. The CDR3 is 13 amino acids. The CDR3 spells CASSLSGGYTIYF. The CDR3 DNA reads TGTGCCAGCAGCTTGAGCGGCGGGTACACCATATATTTT.

The chain joins TRBV5-4 to TRBJ1-6; D unclear. Trimming shortened V by 2 bases and J by 13 bases, and 22 bases separated the two germline ends. This CDR3 is built from 16 residues. Germline V gene data show CDR1 as SGHNT and CDR2 as YYREEE (reference sequence). CDR3: CASSFLTLSNEEPLHF. The CDR3 DNA is TGTGCCAGCAGCTTCTTAACGCTCTCTAATGAGGAGCCCCTCCACTTT.

The J gene is TRBJ2-5, the V gene TRBV2; TRBD2 matches 9 bases. The V segment lost 4 bases and the J segment 5 bases; nucleotides outside the gene matches: 2. Germline lookup yields CDR1 SNHLY and CDR2 FYNNEI. There are 13 residues in the CDR3. The CDR3 spells CASSGRGGETQYF. The CDR3 bases are TGTGCCAGCAGTGGGCGGGGGGGCGAGACCCAGTACTTC.

The chain combines TRBV5-8 with TRBJ2-7; possible D gene TRBD1, 6 bases. CDR1 SGHTS and CDR2 YDEGEE come from the germline V gene. Trimming cost V 5 bases and J 5 bases, with 26 bases left between them. This CDR3 is built from 17 residues. The CDR3 nucleotides read TGTGCCAGCAGGGGGGCGGACCTGACTTCGAATAGGGACGAGCAGTACTTC. Its protein is CASRGADLTSNRDEQYF.

The V gene is TRBV10-2, the J gene TRBJ1-5; D unclear. V lost 3 bases and J 4 bases, leaving 13 bases between the germline ends. Germline lookup yields CDR1 WSHSY and CDR2 SAAADI. CDR3 length equals 15 residues. The CDR3: CASSDMTGENQPQHF. In DNA form, the CDR3 reads TGCGCCAGCAGTGATATGACGGGCGAAAATCAGCCCCAGCATTTT.

The chain links TRBV4-1 to TRBJ2-3, with D possibly TRBD2 on 5 matching bases. V was trimmed by 1 base and J by 5 bases, leaving 10 bases between them. CDR1 and CDR2 from the germline V gene are MGHRA and YSYEKL. This CDR3 is built from 14 residues. CDR3 nucleotide sequence: TGCGCCAGCAGCCAAGGGGGTGGGAGAGATACGCAGTATTTT. This encodes CASSQGGGRDTQYF.

This chain joins TRBV9 and TRBJ1-1, with 7 positions matching TRBD1. V was pared by 0 bases and J by 7 bases, with 9 bases of the junction left unmatched. The CDR3 is 15 residues long. Germline V lookup: CDR1 SGDLS, CDR2 YYNGEE. In nucleotides, the CDR3 is TGTGCCAGCAGCGTAGTTAGGGGGCAGGGGGTTGAAGCTTTCTTT. This translates into CASSVVRGQGVEAFF.

The chain combines TRBV27 with TRBJ1-5, with 7 bases that match TRBD1. The CDR3 loop spans 13 amino acids. The V segment lost 6 bases and the J segment 8 bases; nucleotides outside the gene matches: 7. The germline V gene encodes CDR1 MNHEY and CDR2 SMNVEV (reference sequence). CDR3 sequence (DNA): TGTGCCAGCAGCCCGACAGGGTACAAGCCCCAGCATTTT. Its protein product is CASSPTGYKPQHF.

This sequence joins TRBV6-5 and TRBJ1-5; no clear D gene. Between the trimmed V and J ends, which lost 6 bases and 1 base, there was a span of 13 bases. CDR1 is MNHEY, CDR2 SVGAGI, per germline. The CDR3 contains 15 residues. The DNA of the CDR3 is TGTGCCAGCAGCCGGTCCGATGGGAGCAATCAGCCCCAGCATTTT. This translates into CASSRSDGSNQPQHF.

This chain links TRBV29-1 with TRBJ2-6; D not certain. Germline CDR1 SQVTM, CDR2 ANQGSEA. The length of the CDR3 is 16 residues. The germline V and J ends were trimmed by 2 bases and 2 bases, with 13 bases remaining between them. CDR3 region: CSVEYRITPGANVLTF. Written as DNA, the CDR3 is TGCAGCGTTGAATACCGCATCACCCCTGGGGCCAACGTCCTGACTTTC.

This chain uses TRBV2 with TRBJ2-2; D is tentatively TRBD1 or TRBD2 (5 bases each). Looked up from germline, CDR1 is SNHLY and CDR2 is FYNNEI. Trimming shortened V by 7 bases and J by 1 base, and 10 bases separated the two germline ends. The CDR3 is 14 amino acids. In nucleotides, the CDR3 is TGTGCCAGCAAGAATGGGGGGAACACCGGGGAGCTGTTTTTT. Protein sequence: CASKNGGNTGELFF.